The clone carrying this TCR beta chain is a singleton in its sample. Adults between roughly 18 and 95 years of age took part from 20 to 25 US areas. Recovered Cohort 3 donors showed two negative PCRs, clearance, or symptom resolution. Assay: immunoSEQ multiplex PCR; the TCRdb copy retains only in-frame clones and omits some. Altogether 250,000 to 300,000 clones are present, about 86% being singletons, with the ten largest covering about 3.5%. The length of the CDR3 is 16 residues. The V and J ends lost 4 bases and 4 bases, in that order; junction bases with no gene match: 12. Germline-derived CDR1 and CDR2 are ENHRY and SYGVKD. The sample comes from a study of blood T cell repertoires in COVID-19.

The specimen was PBMCs or T cells enriched from blood (not recorded which). V is TRBV10-3 and J is TRBJ1-2; 7 nucleotides align to TRBD1. This clonotype was sampled from a man aged 45-65 years who had recovered from COVID-19. CDR3 in DNA: TGTGCCATCAGTGGTCCCCTCAGAAGGGGGCTCTATGGCTACACCTTC. Translating gives CAISGPLRRGLYGYTF.